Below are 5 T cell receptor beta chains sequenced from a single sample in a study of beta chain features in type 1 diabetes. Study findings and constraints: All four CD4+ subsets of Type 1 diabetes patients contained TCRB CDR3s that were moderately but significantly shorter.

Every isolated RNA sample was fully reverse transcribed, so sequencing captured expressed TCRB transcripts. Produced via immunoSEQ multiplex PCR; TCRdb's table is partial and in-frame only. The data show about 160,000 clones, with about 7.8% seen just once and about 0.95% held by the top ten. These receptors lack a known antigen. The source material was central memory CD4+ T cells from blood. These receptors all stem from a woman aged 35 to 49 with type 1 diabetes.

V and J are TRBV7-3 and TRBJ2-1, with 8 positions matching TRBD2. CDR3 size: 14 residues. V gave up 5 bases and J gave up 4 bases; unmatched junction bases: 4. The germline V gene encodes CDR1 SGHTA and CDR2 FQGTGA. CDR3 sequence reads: CASSPGLEYNEQFF. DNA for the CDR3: TGTGCCAGCAGCCCGGGACTAGAGTACAATGAGCAGTTCTTC.

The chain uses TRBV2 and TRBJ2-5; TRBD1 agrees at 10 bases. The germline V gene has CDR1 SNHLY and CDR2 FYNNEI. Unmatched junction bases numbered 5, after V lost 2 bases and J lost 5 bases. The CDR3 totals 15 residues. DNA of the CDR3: TGTGCCAGCAGTGAACAGGGGACAGGGGAGGAGACCCAGTACTTC. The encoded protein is CASSEQGTGEETQYF.

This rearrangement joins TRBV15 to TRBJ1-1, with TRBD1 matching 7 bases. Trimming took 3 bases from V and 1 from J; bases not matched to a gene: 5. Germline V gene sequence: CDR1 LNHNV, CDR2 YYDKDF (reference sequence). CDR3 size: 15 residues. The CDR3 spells CATSSGTAQNTEAFF. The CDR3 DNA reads TGTGCCACCAGCAGCGGGACAGCCCAGAACACTGAAGCTTTCTTT.

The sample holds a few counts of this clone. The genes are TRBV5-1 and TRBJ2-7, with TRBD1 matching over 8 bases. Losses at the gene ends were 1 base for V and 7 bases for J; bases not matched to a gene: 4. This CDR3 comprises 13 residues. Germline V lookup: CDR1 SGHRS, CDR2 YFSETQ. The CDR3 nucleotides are TGCGCCAGCAGCTTGACCGGACAGGGAGAGCAGTACTTC. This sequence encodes CASSLTGQGEQYF.

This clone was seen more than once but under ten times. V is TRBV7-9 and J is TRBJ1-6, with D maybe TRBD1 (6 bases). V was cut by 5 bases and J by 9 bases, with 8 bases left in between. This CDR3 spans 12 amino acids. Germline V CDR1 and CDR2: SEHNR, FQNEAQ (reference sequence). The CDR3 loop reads CASSRDTSPLHF. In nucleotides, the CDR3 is TGTGCCAGCAGCCGGGACACTTCACCCCTCCACTTT.